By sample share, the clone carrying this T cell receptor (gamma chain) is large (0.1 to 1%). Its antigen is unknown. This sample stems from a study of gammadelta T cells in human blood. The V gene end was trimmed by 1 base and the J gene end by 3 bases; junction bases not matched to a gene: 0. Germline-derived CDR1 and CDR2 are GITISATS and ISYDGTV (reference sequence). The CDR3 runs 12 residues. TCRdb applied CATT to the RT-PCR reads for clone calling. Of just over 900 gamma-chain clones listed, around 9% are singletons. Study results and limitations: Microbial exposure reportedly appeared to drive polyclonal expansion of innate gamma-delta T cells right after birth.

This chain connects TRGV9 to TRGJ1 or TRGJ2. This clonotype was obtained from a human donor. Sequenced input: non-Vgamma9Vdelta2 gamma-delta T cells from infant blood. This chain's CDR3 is CALWEVYYKKLF. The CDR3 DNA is TGTGCCTTGTGGGAGGTTTATTATAAGAAACTCTTT.